The T cell receptor (beta chain) described here comes from a study of blood T cell repertoires in COVID-19. TCRdb's table, derived via immunoSEQ multiplex PCR, lists solely in-frame clones and lacks some. The sample shows roughly 190,000 clones, over 75% of them seen only once. The receptor comes from a woman younger than 30 who had recovered from COVID-19. Sequenced: PBMCs or T cells enriched from blood (not recorded which).

CDR3 sequence: CASRILAGGDNEQFF. The CDR3, as DNA: TGTGCCAGCAGGATACTAGCGGGAGGCGACAATGAGCAGTTCTTC. The chain couples TRBV6-5 to TRBJ2-1, with 12 bases identical to TRBD2. The CDR3 length is 15 residues. The junction had 5 bases not matched to a gene; V was cut back by 6 bases and J by 5 bases. In germline, CDR1 is MNHEY, CDR2 SVGAGI.